The present T cell receptor beta chain was sequenced within a study of blood T cell repertoires in COVID-19 (dated by TCRdb to 2019 to 2021). Context from the whole study: Collaborator samples came from the United States, Italy and Spain and covered acute and convalescent phases of COVID-19. The prospective study material was composed of cDNA or gDNA derived from T cells, B-cell-depleted T cells, or PBMCs. Deeply sampled blood TCRbeta repertoires from subjects exposed to, actively infected with, or recovered from COVID-19 were included in the dataset. The repertoires were released in a freely available public database intended as a resource for research on the immune response to SARS-CoV-2. Samples came from the ongoing ImmuneRACE study (first 160 participants) plus 1,254 subjects from 6 global collaborators. Sample metadata almost always included a de-identified subject ID, COVID-19 status, age in years and sex. Where available, HLA class I and class II types were taken from metadata supplied by the sample provider and were not determined by assay-based typing.

TCRbeta CDR3 regions were amplified from genomic DNA by means of the immunoSEQ Assay, a bias-controlled multiplex PCR. The paper's processing steps were these. Nucleated cell counts per sample were estimated from amplification of reference gene primers within the assay. To quantify the absolute abundance of each unique TCRbeta CDR3 rearrangement, sequence reads were collapsed and filtered. Productive Simpson clonality was computed per sample as the square root of Simpson's diversity index over productive rearrangements. TCRdb obtained this table from immuneACCESS and retained in-frame rearrangements with V and J assigned. These tables miss some clones; where compared with another copy, unresolved V genes account for less than half of the shortfall, and the remainder is unexplained. That table supplies the V and J calls and clone size; D and trimming were determined from the DNA. The sample profile shows about 280,000 clones; about four fifths of them were found once. The biggest ten clones account for approximately 5% of the sample.

Results the study describes overall, beyond this receptor: The amount of clinical and demographic metadata varied by source and participant and was provided uncurated.

With regard to this clone: Its antigen remains undetermined. No much larger clonotype is one base removed from it; base qualities were not supplied.

Participants in the prospective study were aged roughly 18 to 90 years, lived in under 30 United States geographic areas, and enrolled through a virtual design. To assign participants to cohorts, the prospective study relied on clinical history that participants themselves reported in a screening survey and a study questionnaire. Exposed participants were defined as having been in contact with someone with a PCR-confirmed or clinician-diagnosed COVID-19 case within 2 weeks of study entry. In the prospective study, mobile phlebotomists collected whole blood, serum and a nasopharyngeal or oropharyngeal swab from each participant. Participants in the prospective study had the option to provide additional blood draws and questionnaires over a roughly 2-month period. Before DNA extraction, prospective study blood samples were shipped either frozen or at room temperature. Measured from the cysteine to the phenylalanine, the CDR3 is 17 residues long. Only the CDR3 region is kept as DNA, spanning 51 bases read in frame from base 1. Based on the germline V gene, the CDR1 and CDR2 sequences are MGHRA and YSYEKL. The germline V and J ends show losses of 1 base and 5 bases respectively, and no gene match explains 10 bases of the junction.

The chain employs TRBV4-1 and TRBJ2-3; TRBD2 lines up with 9 middle nucleotides. Sequenced input: PBMCs or T cells enriched from blood (not recorded which). The TCR originated in a man aged 35 to 55 who had been exposed to COVID-19. CDR3 reads: CASSQVVAGVLGDTQYF. The DNA reads as follows: TGCGCCAGCAGCCAAGTCGTAGCGGGAGTATTGGGAGATACGCAGTATTTT.